This TCR beta chain was captured in a study of T cells in Graves' hyperthyroidism and ophthalmopathy. Not enrolled were patients with uncontrolled infection, other autoimmune disease, pregnancy or lactation. Study-wide findings and caveats: Most clonotypes expanded in thyroid above 0.001 were likewise present in blood.

Trimming stripped 5 bases from V and 12 bases from J, with 17 bases between. CDR1 DFQATT and CDR2 SNEGSKA come from the germline V gene (reference sequence). The CDR3 totals 12 residues. TCR beta CDR3 regions were amplified from RNA transcripts. A first-round RT-PCR of the TCR CDR3 used the HTBI primer set. TCRdb called the multiplex PCR reads again in MiXCR, with one record for every CDR3 protein. The repertoire consists of about 200,000 distinct CDR3 sequences, with around 17% occurring once and the leading ten covering over 35%. This clonotype was observed many times. Its antigen remains unidentified.

The sample was blood. This chain joins TRBV20-1 and TRBJ2-1; possibly TRBD1 or TRBD2 for D (5 bases each). The receptor's source is a man aged 40-49 years with Graves' hyperthyroidism. CDR3 sequence (DNA): TGCAGTGCTCAGAGGGACCGAGAACGGCAGTTCTTC. Translation gives CSAQRDRERQFF.